This TCR beta chain derives from a study of blood T cell repertoires in COVID-19. On the study more broadly: The United States, Italy and Spain provided the acute and convalescent COVID-19 samples. T cells, B-cell-depleted T cells, or PBMCs provided the cDNA or gDNA that served as material.

Using immunoSEQ multiplex PCR, the repertoire was profiled, and TCRdb retains in-frame clones only, with some absent. In the table there are 200,000 to 250,000 clones, 70% to 90% of which are singletons. The V gene's germline CDR1 is ENHRY and CDR2 SYGVKD. V shed 4 bases and J 5 bases; nucleotides not matched to a gene: 10. The CDR3 has 16 amino acids. Sequencing was performed on peripheral blood. The receptor comes from a woman under 30 who had recovered from COVID-19. This sequence joins TRBV10-3 and TRBJ2-7, with 11 positions matching TRBD2. The CDR3 spells CAISVGSGRANHEQYF. The CDR3 nucleotides read TGTGCCATCAGTGTGGGTAGCGGGAGGGCGAATCACGAGCAGTACTTC.